Sequencing of this T cell receptor beta chain was carried out in a study of memory CD4+ T cells and cytomegalovirus serostatus. Study-level background: This sample comes from healthy Belgian adults, about nine CMV seropositive, approximately 25 seronegative. Study-wide results and limits: A US-trained random forest predicted CMV serostatus with median AUC approximately 0.9.

Single viable CD3+CD4+CD8-CD45RO+ cells were sorted as the memory CD4+ T cells. After thawing, CD4+ T cells were positively selected. This CDR3 comprises 12 residues. Trimming took off 2 bases at V and 7 bases at J, with 11 bases between the two ends. The germline V gene encodes CDR1 GTSNPN and CDR2 SVGIG (reference sequence). A remark on this clone: Its antigen is still unknown.

Sequencing used immunoSEQ multiplex PCR; TCRdb keeps in-frame clones, though not all of them. This table has about 27,000 clones, about 80% appearing once. The chain carries TRBV30 and TRBJ1-2; no firm D call. This sequence originates from an adult in good health and CMV-seronegative. Sequences were obtained from memory CD4+ T cells from blood. This CDR3 reads CAWSSAPSGYTF. As DNA, the CDR3 is TGTGCCTGGAGTTCAGCCCCGAGTGGCTACACCTTC.